A selection of T cell receptor beta chains follows, all from one sample in a study of cytomegalovirus exposure and HLA in healthy donors. Sequencing was performed with immunoSEQ multiplex PCR; in TCRdb, only in-frame clones are kept and a portion is missing. The listing records fewer than 150,000 clones. Sequencing was carried out using PBMCs. The origin of the receptors is a man aged 35-49 years in good health and CMV-seronegative. Each CDR3 is given with its conserved first and last residue.

j_call | v_call | cdr3_aa
TRBJ2-1 | TRBV9 | CASSVRDREWDNEQFF
TRBJ2-7 | TRBV10-3 | CAISSTTGGTYEQYF
TRBJ2-3 | TRBV5-8 | CASSLEGGPRTDTQYF
TRBJ2-7 | TRBV11-1 | CASSWDRPYEQYF
TRBJ1-6 | TRBV7-9 | CASSLAGTVLNSPLHF
TRBJ1-3 | TRBV7-9 | CASRPEGVGNTIYF
TRBJ2-5 | TRBV4-3 | CASSQDRVLAGGQETQYF
TRBJ1-5 | TRBV15 | CATSRETGSNQPQHF
TRBJ1-6 | TRBV4-1 | CASSQDLRAGSPLHF
TRBJ2-5 | TRBV7-8 | CASSLAPRVRETQYF
TRBJ2-1 | TRBV2 | CASRAEGLAGARPNEQFF
TRBJ1-2 | TRBV23-1 | CASSHGGGSNYGYTF